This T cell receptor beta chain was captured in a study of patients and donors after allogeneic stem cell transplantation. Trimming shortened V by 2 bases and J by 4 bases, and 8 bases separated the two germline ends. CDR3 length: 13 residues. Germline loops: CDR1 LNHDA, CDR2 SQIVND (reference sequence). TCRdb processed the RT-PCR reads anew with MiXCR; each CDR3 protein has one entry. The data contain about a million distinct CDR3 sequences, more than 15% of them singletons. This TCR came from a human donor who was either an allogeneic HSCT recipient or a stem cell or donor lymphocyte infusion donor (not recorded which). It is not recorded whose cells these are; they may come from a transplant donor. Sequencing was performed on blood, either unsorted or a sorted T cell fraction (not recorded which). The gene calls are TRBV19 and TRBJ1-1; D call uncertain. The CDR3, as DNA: TGTGCCAGTAGTATAAGGCCCATCACTGAAGCTTTCTTT. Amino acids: CASSIRPITEAFF. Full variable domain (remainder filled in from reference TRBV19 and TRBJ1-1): DGGITQSPKYLFRKEGQNVTLSCEQNLNHDAMYWYRQDPGQGLRLIYYSQIVNDFQKGDIAEGYSVSREKKESFPLTVTSAQKNPTAFYLCASSIRPITEAFFGQGTRLTVV.